Sequencing of this T cell receptor beta chain was carried out in a study of a mutant IDH1 vaccine in newly diagnosed glioma. Across the study: Prior therapy was radiotherapy, temozolomide, or both; most received both.

The germline V gene has CDR1 GTSNPN and CDR2 SVGIG (reference sequence). V was clipped by 0 bases and J by 0 bases, with 9 bases between them. This CDR3 comprises 15 residues. Clones were sequenced by immunoSEQ multiplex PCR, and TCRdb holds only the in-frame ones, with some missing. This sample has about 32,000 clones; roughly four fifths occur once, and the top ten carry about 21%. As for time point: baseline, week 1 (first vaccination visit). Treatment: pre-vaccination baseline after standard-of-care therapy. This clone occurred once. V and J are TRBV30 and TRBJ1-3; D unclear. This TCR was recovered from a man younger than 40 with glioma. The sample was PBMCs, taken from a glioma patient treated with radiotherapy, temozolomide or both. CDR3 DNA sequence: TGTGCCTGGAGTGTCAATACCAACTCTGGAAACACCATATATTTT. Translating gives CAWSVNTNSGNTIYF.